A single sample gave rise to the 26 T cell receptor beta chains below, sequenced in a study of cytomegalovirus exposure and HLA in healthy donors. The primer mix had 60 Vbeta and 13 Jbeta primers. The assay was immunoSEQ multiplex PCR, and TCRdb's table has in-frame clones only and misses some. The data show roughly 150,000 clones, about 75% seen once. Sequencing was carried out using PBMCs. Every receptor here comes from a man between 18 and 29 years old in good health and CMV-seropositive.

The chain combines TRBV12-5 with TRBJ2-2; D might be TRBD2 (6 bases). The germline V gene encodes CDR1 LGHNT and CDR2 FRNRAP. Trimming stripped 4 bases from V and 0 bases from J, with 9 bases between. The length of the CDR3 is 15 residues. This chain's CDR3 is CASGSGTANTGELFF. The CDR3 nucleotides are TGTGCTAGTGGTTCCGGGACTGCGAACACCGGGGAGCTGTTTTTT.

The rearrangement uses TRBV23-1 and TRBJ1-1; D perhaps matches TRBD1 (6 bases). TRBV23-1 is an ORF, and what it does is uncertain. V lost 6 bases and J lost 11, with 13 bases in between. The CDR3 totals 11 residues. CDR3 sequence (DNA): TGCGCCAGCAGGGTACAAAGGGGGGCTTTCTTT. Translated: CASRVQRGAFF.

The rearrangement uses TRBV6-5 and TRBJ1-1; 10 bases align to TRBD1. The CDR3 loop spans 15 amino acids. V shed 5 bases and J 5 bases; nucleotides not matched to a gene: 8. From germline, CDR1 is MNHEY and CDR2 SVGAGI. The CDR3, as DNA: TGTGCCAGCAGTACGACAGGGGGCGCGCGGACTGAAGCTTTCTTT. Translated, it gives CASSTTGGARTEAFF.

The chain recombines TRBV5-1 with TRBJ2-1; TRBD2 might be the D (6 bases). V gave up 4 bases and J gave up 9 bases, with 17 bases separating them. This CDR3 comprises 14 residues. Germline lookup yields CDR1 SGHRS and CDR2 YFSETQ. DNA for the CDR3: TGCGCCAGCAGCCCCCTAGCGAGCGTCAGTGAGCAGTTCTTC. This translates into CASSPLASVSEQFF.

This chain joins TRBV15 and TRBJ2-7, with TRBD2 matching 13 bases. CDR3 length equals 18 residues. After removal of 0 bases from V and 3 bases from J, the junction contained 8 bases not matched to a gene. The germline CDR1 and CDR2 sequences are LNHNV and YYDKDF (reference sequence). The CDR3 bases are TGTGCCACCAGCAGAGATGGTTGGACTAGCGGGAGTATCTACGAGCAGTACTTC. It specifies CATSRDGWTSGSIYEQYF.

The V call is TRBV18, the J call TRBJ2-7; 10 bases match TRBD2. CDR3 size: 17 residues. The trim removed 3 bases at V and 1 base at J, leaving 9 bases unmatched. Germline values: CDR1 KGHSH, CDR2 LQKENI. CDR3 DNA: TGTGCCAGCTCACCTTTACTAGCGGGGCAGCGTTCCTACGAGCAGTACTTC. Translation gives CASSPLLAGQRSYEQYF.

The rearrangement links TRBV15 to TRBJ2-1; no reliable D call. V lost 0 bases and J 2 bases, leaving 8 bases between the germline ends. CDR1 and CDR2 from the germline V gene are LNHNV and YYDKDF (reference sequence). The CDR3 is 15 residues long. CDR3 in amino acids: CATSRELKTYNEQFF. DNA for the CDR3: TGTGCCACCAGCAGAGAACTAAAAACCTACAATGAGCAGTTCTTC.

This clone was counted only a few times. The genes are TRBV11-2 and TRBJ2-1; 10 bases map to TRBD2. V lost 2 bases to trimming and J lost 1 base; unmatched junction nucleotides: 11. Germline-derived CDR1 and CDR2 are SGHAT and FQNNGV. CDR3 size: 19 residues. The CDR3 region has the DNA TGTGCCAGCAGCTTATTGCCCAGCGGGAGGGGGGTTTCCTACAATGAGCAGTTCTTC. Protein: CASSLLPSGRGVSYNEQFF.

The chain joins TRBV28 to TRBJ1-3; D is possibly TRBD1 (5 bases). The CDR3 has 16 residues. V dropped 4 bases and J dropped 0 bases, with 13 bases sitting between them. Per the germline V gene, CDR1 is MDHEN and CDR2 is SYDVKM. The CDR3 DNA is TGTGCCAGCAGTTCCCCCGGGGGGAACTCTGGAAACACCATATATTTT. Residues: CASSSPGGNSGNTIYF.

The gene calls are TRBV18 and TRBJ1-5, with D unclear. The germline V gene encodes CDR1 KGHSH and CDR2 LQKENI. CDR3 length: 14 residues. The V end lost 3 bases, the J end lost 1 base, and 7 bases lay between the germline ends. The CDR3 nucleotides read TGTGCCAGCTCACCGGGCAGCAGCAATCAGCCCCAGCATTTT. It yields the protein CASSPGSSNQPQHF.

This clone was counted once. The chain carries TRBV7-8 and TRBJ2-5; 10 nucleotides agree with TRBD2. TRBJ2-7 explains the end of the DNA better; the J call may be wrong. This CDR3 spans 15 amino acids. CDR1 and CDR2 from the germline V gene are SGHVS and FQNEAQ. The CDR3 here is CASSFDLAGEDEQYF. CDR3 DNA sequence: TGTGCCAGCAGCTTCGACCTAGCGGGAGAAGACGAGCAGTACTTC.

This chain uses TRBV19 with TRBJ1-1, with D uncertain. The CDR3 is 12 residues long. Germline CDR1 LNHDA, CDR2 SQIVND (reference sequence). The germline V and J ends were trimmed by 7 bases and 1 base, with 7 bases remaining between them. The CDR3 DNA reads as TGTGCCAGTACAGAGCGGAACACTGAAGCTTTCTTT. Encoded protein: CASTERNTEAFF. The whole variable domain, remainder taken from reference TRBV19 and TRBJ1-1, is DGGITQSPKYLFRKEGQNVTLSCEQNLNHDAMYWYRQDPGQGLRLIYYSQIVNDFQKGDIAEGYSVSREKKESFPLTVTSAQKNPTAFYLCASTERNTEAFFGQGTRLTVV.

The chain joins TRBV7-9 to TRBJ1-1, with no clear D. V was cut by 5 bases and J by 4 bases, with 14 bases left in between. Germline V CDR1 and CDR2: SEHNR, FQNEAQ (reference sequence). This CDR3 contains 14 residues. CDR3 nucleotide sequence: TGTGCCAGCAGCCTCGGAACCCCTAGCACTGAAGCTTTCTTT. Encoded protein: CASSLGTPSTEAFF.

To note about this clone: The same CDR3 also results from other DNA sequences found in this sample. The chain combines TRBV5-1 with TRBJ2-5, with TRBD1 identical over 7 bases. CDR3 length: 14 amino acids. V shed 0 bases, J shed 5 bases, and the junction held 4 bases outside the gene matches. From germline, CDR1 is SGHRS and CDR2 YFSETQ. This CDR3 is CASSLGQGGETQYF. In nucleotides, the CDR3 is TGCGCCAGCAGCTTGGGACAGGGTGGCGAGACCCAGTACTTC.

The gene calls are TRBV5-1 and TRBJ2-3; 9 bases line up with TRBD2. The CDR3 is 16 amino acids. Germline loops: CDR1 SGHRS, CDR2 YFSETQ. V dropped 5 bases and J dropped 2; count of bases not matched to a gene: 9. CDR3 coding DNA: TGCGCCAGCAGGTCCAGCGGGAGGACGTACACAGATACGCAGTATTTT. Translating gives CASRSSGRTYTDTQYF.

This clone has a single count. The chain carries TRBV30 and TRBJ2-5, with D possibly matching TRBD2 (6 bases). The germline gives CDR1 GTSNPN, CDR2 SVGIG (reference sequence). V lost 2 bases to trimming and J lost 7 bases, with 14 bases between them. This CDR3 contains 13 residues. CDR3 in amino acids: CAWSMGEALTQYF. In nucleotides, the CDR3 is TGTGCCTGGAGTATGGGGGAGGCCTTGACCCAGTACTTC.

The chain employs TRBV27 and TRBJ2-5; 7 bases are shared with TRBD1. The germline V gene has CDR1 MNHEY and CDR2 SMNVEV (reference sequence). The ends lost 6 bases at V and 5 bases at J; junction bases unmatched: 12. The CDR3 length is 15 residues. The CDR3 DNA is TGTGCCAGCAGAATAAGACAGGGTTGGTATGAGACCCAGTACTTC. This sequence encodes CASRIRQGWYETQYF.

This clone has a single count. The chain employs TRBV19 and TRBJ2-1; the D is unclear. Between the trimmed V and J ends, which lost 3 bases and 2 bases, there was a span of 20 bases. This CDR3 contains 18 residues. CDR1 is LNHDA, CDR2 SQIVND, per germline (reference sequence). The CDR3 DNA sequence: TGTGCCAGTAGTATCCGCGACCCCCGCCGGGTTGCCTACAATGAGCAGTTCTTC. It is translated as CASSIRDPRRVAYNEQFF.

This clone was counted once. The rearrangement joins TRBV2 to TRBJ1-5; perhaps TRBD1 as D (5 bases). Per the germline V gene, CDR1 is SNHLY and CDR2 is FYNNEI. The CDR3 runs to 16 residues. The V end was cut by 2 bases, the J end by 9 bases, with 20 bases between. The CDR3 protein is CASSERGGNSYRPQHF. CDR3 sequence (DNA): TGTGCCAGCAGTGAAAGGGGAGGGAATTCATATCGGCCCCAGCATTTT.

This chain connects TRBV30 to TRBJ2-5; no definite D call. The V end was cut by 5 bases, the J end by 1 base, with 5 bases between. Per germline, CDR1 GTSNPN and CDR2 SVGIG (reference sequence). This CDR3 spans 11 amino acids. CDR3 DNA sequence: TGTGCCTGGCAGCGCCAAGAGACCCAGTACTTC. As protein: CAWQRQETQYF.

The chain recombines TRBV2 with TRBJ2-5; TRBD1 aligns across 9 bases. The CDR3 loop spans 14 amino acids. After removal of 6 bases from V and 5 bases from J, the junction contained 7 bases not matched to a gene. Germline values: CDR1 SNHLY, CDR2 FYNNEI. The CDR3 protein is CASRPGTGRETQYF. Written as DNA, the CDR3 is TGTGCCAGCAGACCCGGGACAGGGAGGGAGACCCAGTACTTC.

CDR3 in amino acids: CASMGSNEKLFF. CDR3 DNA: TGTGCCAGCATGGGCAGCAATGAAAAACTGTTTTTT. The V call is TRBV2, the J call TRBJ1-4; D is uncertain. Trimming removed 7 bases from V and 5 bases from J, with 8 bases in between. The CDR3 covers 12 residues. CDR1 SNHLY and CDR2 FYNNEI come from the germline V gene.

The sample holds many counts of this clone. The CDR3 DNA reads as TGTGCCAGCAGTGAATCGCAAGGGGTCGGGGCCAAAAACATTCAGTACTTC. Translated, it gives CASSESQGVGAKNIQYF. V is TRBV6-1 and J is TRBJ2-4, with a weak D call TRBD1 (5 bases). Germline CDR1 and CDR2: MNHNS and SASEGT. Trimming cost V 2 bases and J 1 base, with 15 bases left between them. The CDR3 runs 17 residues.

The chain employs TRBV7-9 and TRBJ2-1, with D perhaps matching TRBD2 (6 bases). V was pared by 5 bases and J by 7 bases, with 15 bases between. CDR1 SEHNR and CDR2 FQNEAQ come from the germline V gene (reference sequence). The CDR3 contains 14 residues. The chain's CDR3 is CASSGWEVRNEQFF. CDR3 coding DNA: TGTGCCAGCAGCGGATGGGAGGTTCGGAATGAGCAGTTCTTC.

The gene calls are TRBV29-1 and TRBJ1-1, with a tentative D call TRBD1 (6 bases). Between the trimmed V and J ends, which lost 8 bases and 3 bases, there was a span of 16 bases. Per the germline V gene, CDR1 is SQVTM and CDR2 is ANQGSEA. The CDR3 spans 13 residues. The CDR3, as DNA: TGCAGCTCCCGAGGGGGAAGTGACACTGAAGCTTTCTTT. This codes for CSSRGGSDTEAFF.

This clone was picked up one time. The chain carries TRBV2 and TRBJ1-2; possible D gene TRBD1, 5 bases. Germline CDR1 is SNHLY and CDR2 is FYNNEI. The CDR3 sequence is 15 residues long. Trimming removed 6 bases from V and 2 bases from J, with 16 bases in between. The CDR3: CASSEGFRGNYGYTF. For the CDR3, the DNA is TGTGCCAGCAGCGAGGGGTTTCGGGGGAACTATGGCTACACCTTC.